What follows are 2 T cell receptor beta chains derived from one specimen sequenced in a study of T cell repertoires in cytomegalovirus infection. Via MiXCR, TCRdb re-called the reads, giving one row per CDR3 protein. The sample includes some 100,000 distinct CDR3 sequences, around 28% of them seen just once. Which antigens these TCRs recognize remains unknown. The sequencing here drew on CD8+ T cells from cultured PBMCs, taken from culture after CMV antigen stimulation. The receptors shown here come from a human donor in good health (CMV status not recorded). Some clones in this sample may be carry-over from other donors' samples.

The chain combines TRBV28 with TRBJ2-3; no reliable D call. V was trimmed by 4 bases and J by 5 bases, leaving 16 bases between them. Germline V gene sequence: CDR1 MDHEN, CDR2 SYDVKM. This CDR3 comprises 15 residues. The CDR3 loop is CASSSPFVGRDTQYF. Written as DNA, the CDR3 is TGTGCCAGCAGTTCCCCCTTCGTGGGAAGAGATACGCAGTATTTT. Full variable domain (remainder filled in from reference TRBV28 and TRBJ2-3): DVKVTQSSRYLVKRTGEKVFLECVQDMDHENMFWYRQDPGLGLRLIYFSYDVKMKEKGDIPEGYSVSREKKERFSLILESASTNQTSMYLCASSSPFVGRDTQYFGPGTRLTVL.

This clonotype has at least ten counts. The gene calls are TRBV7-2 and TRBJ1-1, with 9 bases fitting TRBD1. V lost 2 bases and J lost 5; bases outside the gene matches: 12. There are 17 residues in the CDR3. Looked up from germline, CDR1 is SGHTA and CDR2 is FQGNSA. CDR3 coding DNA: TGTGCCAGCAGCTTAATAGGGTCCGGACAGGGGTGGACTGAAGCTTTCTTT. This translates into CASSLIGSGQGWTEAFF.